This is a list of T cell receptor beta chains from one sample in a study of radiotherapy plus CTLA-4 blockade in lung cancer. Assay: immunoSEQ multiplex PCR; the TCRdb copy retains only in-frame clones and omits some. The table shows 80,000 to 100,000 clones, with roughly 79% occurring only once. Specimen: peripheral blood, collected from a patient treated with radiotherapy plus ipilimumab. The receptors were sampled from a human donor with non-small cell lung cancer who had a partial response to radiotherapy plus ipilimumab. Some clones in this sample may be carry-over from other donors' samples. Both conserved end residues are part of each CDR3. The D gene is left open where the match is weak. Some rows have no size entry. The others give once, few or many, or a class for an expanded clone.

NA TRBJ2-3 NA TRBV7-3 CASSLNRGGDTQYF TGTGCCAGCAGCCTCAACCGGGGAGGAGATACGCAGTATTTT
NA TRBJ1-5 NA TRBV19 CASSILGEDQPQHF TGTGCCAGTAGTATCCTTGGGGAGGATCAGCCCCAGCATTTT
few TRBJ1-1 NA TRBV15 CATSRSRGGNTEAFF TGTGCCACCAGCAGATCTCGGGGGGGGAACACTGAAGCTTTCTTT
NA TRBJ1-4 TRBD1 TRBV28 CASSSGTGGKNEKLFF TGTGCCAGCAGTTCCGGGACAGGAGGGAAAAATGAAAAACTGTTTTTT
NA TRBJ2-2 TRBD2 TRBV27 CASSFGGGAPGELFF TGTGCCAGCAGTTTTGGCGGGGGGGCCCCTGGGGAGCTGTTTTTT
NA TRBJ1-4 NA TRBV18 CASSPGRGEKLFF TGTGCCAGCTCACCGGGCAGAGGGGAAAAACTGTTTTTT
NA TRBJ1-5 TRBD1 TRBV7-2 CASSLGTGILNQPQHF TGTGCCAGCAGCCTCGGGACAGGGATCCTCAATCAGCCCCAGCATTTT
NA TRBJ2-1 NA TRBV7-3 CASSLSVDNEQFF TGTGCCAGCAGCTTATCGGTAGACAATGAGCAGTTCTTC
NA TRBJ2-5 TRBD2 TRBV2 CASSEGSRAGGGGETQYF TGTGCCAGCAGTGAAGGGAGCAGAGCGGGGGGCGGGGGAGAGACCCAGTACTTC
NA TRBJ2-2 TRBD1 TRBV5-8 CASSLPLDRANTGELFF TGTGCCAGCAGCTTGCCATTAGACAGGGCGAACACCGGGGAGCTGTTTTTT
NA TRBJ2-2 NA TRBV5-1 CASSLALDTGELFF TGCGCCAGCAGCTTGGCTCTTGACACCGGGGAGCTGTTTTTT
NA TRBJ2-3 TRBD2 TRBV29-1 CSVPPGLAGIPDTQYF TGCAGCGTCCCGCCGGGACTAGCGGGAATCCCAGATACGCAGTATTTT
NA TRBJ2-7 TRBD1 TRBV5-6 CASSYTTGGEQYF TGTGCCAGCAGTTATACGACAGGGGGGGAGCAGTACTTC
NA TRBJ2-2 NA TRBV2 CATGGQGVNTGELFF TGTGCCACGGGGGGACAAGGGGTGAACACCGGGGAGCTGTTTTTT
NA TRBJ1-2 TRBD1 TRBV4-3 CASSQVQGGTYGYTF TGCGCCAGCAGCCAAGTACAGGGGGGCACCTATGGCTACACCTTC
NA TRBJ1-6 NA TRBV6-1 CASSRGGQGSPLHF TGTGCCAGCAGTCGGGGAGGTCAGGGTTCACCCCTCCACTTT
many TRBJ1-6 NA TRBV7-9 CASSLGLPPLHF TGTGCCAGCAGCTTAGGGCTGCCACCCCTCCACTTT
NA TRBJ2-3 NA TRBV6-5 CASSLVQASTDTQYF TGTGCCAGCAGTTTGGTCCAGGCCTCCACAGATACGCAGTATTTT
NA TRBJ2-2 NA TRBV9 CASSPGRGAGAGELFF TGTGCCAGCAGCCCCGGACGGGGGGCGGGGGCCGGGGAGCTGTTTTTT
NA TRBJ2-5 TRBD2 TRBV7-9 CASSLGLAGNQETQYF TGTGCCAGCAGCTTAGGACTAGCGGGGAACCAAGAGACCCAGTACTTC
NA TRBJ2-5 NA TRBV7-3 CASSLNAGPQETQYF TGTGCCAGCAGCTTAAATGCGGGACCACAAGAGACCCAGTACTTC
once TRBJ2-3 NA TRBV7-3 CASSLSSTDTQYF TGTGCCAGCAGCTTGTCTAGCACAGATACGCAGTATTTT
NA TRBJ1-1 TRBD1 TRBV6-8 CASSYSKRYLTGQGAIGTEAFF TGTGCCAGCAGTTACTCGAAGCGATACCTCACGGGACAGGGGGCTATTGGCACTGAAGCTTTCTTT
NA TRBJ1-3 TRBD1 TRBV9 CASTRQGARGNTIYF TGTGCCAGCACTCGACAGGGGGCGCGGGGAAACACCATATATTTT
NA TRBJ1-4 NA TRBV18 CASSRTRATNEKLFF TGTGCCAGCTCGCGAACCCGGGCAACTAATGAAAAACTGTTTTTT
few TRBJ1-6 NA TRBV21-1 CAPRGRDSPLHF TGTGCCCCGCGGGGGCGCGATTCACCCCTCCACTTT
NA TRBJ2-1 TRBD2 TRBV19 CASRGGRAITGYNEQFF TGTGCCAGTAGGGGCGGGAGGGCCATAACGGGGTACAATGAGCAGTTCTTC
NA TRBJ1-3 TRBD1 TRBV11-1 CASSKHRGSLGNTIYF TGTGCCAGCAGCAAACACAGGGGTTCACTTGGAAACACCATATATTTT